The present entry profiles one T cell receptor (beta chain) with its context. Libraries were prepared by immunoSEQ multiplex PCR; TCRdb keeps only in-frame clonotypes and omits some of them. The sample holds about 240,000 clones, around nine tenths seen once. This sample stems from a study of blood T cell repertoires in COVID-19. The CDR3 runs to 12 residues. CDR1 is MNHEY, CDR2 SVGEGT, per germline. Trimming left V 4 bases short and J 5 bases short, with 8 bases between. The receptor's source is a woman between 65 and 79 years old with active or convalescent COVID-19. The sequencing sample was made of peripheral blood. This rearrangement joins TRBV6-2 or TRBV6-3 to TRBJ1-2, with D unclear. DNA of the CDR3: TGTGCCAGCAGTTCCACAGCTTATGGCTACACCTTC. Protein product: CASSSTAYGYTF.